The clone carrying this TCR beta chain appeared a single time. The CDR3 contains 14 residues. The V gene's germline CDR1 is SGHTA and CDR2 FQGTGA. Deletions cut 5 bases from V and 4 bases from J, with 14 bases between. Repertoires were generated with immunoSEQ multiplex PCR, while TCRdb's copy carries only in-frame clones and drops some. Of roughly 700,000 clones in the sample, roughly 70% were seen once. The data belong to a study of shared clonotypes between healthy human individuals. V and J are TRBV7-3 and TRBJ1-1; D possibly corresponds to TRBD1 (5 bases). The source material was memory CD4+ T cells sorted from blood. The subset here: CD45RA-negative fraction. The TCR originated in a woman in her 30s in good health. In nucleotides, the CDR3 is TGTGCCAGCAGCCAGGGTGGGAAGAGCACTGAAGCTTTCTTT. This translates into CASSQGGKSTEAFF.